These T cell receptor beta chains were read from a single sample in a study of PD-L1 blockade in urothelial cancer. Measured with immunoSEQ multiplex PCR; TCRdb has only the in-frame clones, and not every one. The repertoire holds around 93,000 clones, with around 78% as singletons. Sample: PBMCs, taken around atezolizumab (anti-PD-L1) treatment. All receptors come from a man between 65 and 79 years old with urothelial cancer. Both conserved end residues are part of each CDR3. A D gene is named only where the DNA matches it firmly. Part of the rows lack a size; the others show once, few, many or a class for expanded clones.

- TRBJ1-2 - TRBV4-3 CASSRDNQNYGYTF TGCGCCAGCAGCCGGGACAACCAGAACTATGGCTACACCTTC
few TRBJ1-6 TRBD1 TRBV7-9 CASSPAANRGNSPLHF TGTGCCAGCAGCCCCGCGGCTAACAGGGGTAATTCACCCCTCCACTTT
- TRBJ2-3 TRBD1 TRBV25-1 CASSRRGREGEDTQYF TGTGCCAGCAGTCGCAGGGGGCGCGAGGGTGAAGATACGCAGTATTTT
- TRBJ1-2 - TRBV10-3 CAISEDTHYGYTF TGTGCCATCAGTGAGGACACCCACTATGGCTACACCTTC
- TRBJ2-1 TRBD2 TRBV7-2 CASSLGAAGVGRDNEQFF TGTGCCAGCAGCTTAGGCGCAGCGGGGGTAGGACGGGACAATGAGCAGTTCTTC
- TRBJ2-1 TRBD2 TRBV7-2 CASSQSTSDEQFF TGTGCCAGCAGCCAGTCGACTAGCGATGAGCAGTTCTTC
- TRBJ2-3 - TRBV27 CASSLSSGYTDTQYF TGTGCCAGCAGTTTATCTAGCGGATACACAGATACGCAGTATTTT
few TRBJ1-1 - TRBV9 CASTGGGEAFF TGTGCCAGCACCGGGGGTGGTGAAGCTTTCTTT
- TRBJ2-5 TRBD1 TRBV6-1 CASGLLGTGEETQYF TGTGCCAGCGGGTTGCTCGGGACAGGGGAAGAGACCCAGTACTTC
few TRBJ2-2 TRBD2 TRBV29-1 CSVVGGRPNTGELFF TGCAGCGTTGTGGGGGGGAGGCCGAACACCGGGGAGCTGTTTTTT
- TRBJ1-1 - TRBV18 CASSPPAGGQNTEAFF TGTGCCAGCTCACCACCGGCGGGGGGCCAGAACACTGAAGCTTTCTTT
few TRBJ1-4 - TRBV2 CASSLETTNEKLFF TGTGCCAGCAGCCTGGAGACAACTAATGAAAAACTGTTTTTT
- TRBJ2-3 - TRBV2 CASIQLSWASTDTQYF TGTGCCAGCATACAGCTATCCTGGGCTAGCACAGATACGCAGTATTTT
- TRBJ1-6 TRBD1 TRBV19 CASSNRDSNSPLHF TGTGCCAGTAGTAACCGGGACAGTAATTCACCCCTCCACTTT
- TRBJ2-5 - TRBV2 CASRGAGETQYF TGTGCCAGCAGGGGGGCCGGGGAGACCCAGTACTTC
- TRBJ1-5 - TRBV5-1 CASSYGGLNQPQHF TGCGCCAGCAGCTACGGGGGTCTCAATCAGCCCCAGCATTTT
- TRBJ1-2 - TRBV5-4 CASSDFRGLRGYTF TGTGCCAGCAGCGATTTCAGGGGTCTAAGGGGCTACACCTTC
- TRBJ2-1 - TRBV7-9 CASSLGAGNYRYNEQFF TGTGCCAGCAGCTTAGGCGCAGGGAACTATCGCTACAATGAGCAGTTCTTC
few TRBJ2-1 TRBD2 TRBV7-9 CASSLAWTSGYNEQFF TGTGCCAGCAGCTTAGCATGGACTAGCGGGTACAATGAGCAGTTCTTC
- TRBJ2-1 - TRBV12-5 CASVQDRSNEQFF TGTGCTAGTGTCCAGGACAGAAGCAATGAGCAGTTCTTC
- TRBJ1-3 - TRBV6-1 CASSEWSTAGNTIYF TGTGCCAGCAGTGAATGGTCCACTGCGGGAAACACCATATATTTT
- TRBJ2-3 TRBD2 TRBV7-9 CASSSHHLTSSRTDTQYF TGTGCCAGCAGCTCGCACCACCTGACTAGCTCCCGCACAGATACGCAGTATTTT
- TRBJ2-1 TRBD2 TRBV5-1 CASSYNSGSGNEQFF TGCGCCAGCAGCTATAATAGCGGGAGTGGGAATGAGCAGTTCTTC
- TRBJ1-6 - TRBV7-9 CASSLEFSGPDSPLHF TGTGCCAGCAGCTTAGAATTCAGCGGGCCAGATTCACCCCTCCACTTT
- TRBJ2-7 TRBD1 TRBV18 CASSPDRGSHNLVPSYEQYF TGTGCCAGCTCACCCGACAGGGGGTCCCACAATTTAGTCCCCTCCTACGAGCAGTACTTC
- TRBJ2-7 TRBD1 TRBV18 CASSRIPGQGSSYEQYF TGTGCCAGCTCACGAATTCCGGGACAGGGCAGCTCCTACGAGCAGTACTTC
- TRBJ1-1 - TRBV7-2 CASSPRVEGTEAFF TGTGCCAGCAGCCCCCGGGTGGAGGGCACTGAAGCTTTCTTT
- TRBJ1-6 TRBD1 TRBV18 CASSGTGETWNSPLHF TGTGCCAGCTCAGGGACAGGGGAGACTTGGAATTCACCCCTCCACTTT
- TRBJ1-6 - TRBV15 CATSSLNYNSPLHF TGTGCCACCAGTAGCCTAAACTATAATTCACCCCTCCACTTT
- TRBJ2-1 - TRBV11-3 CASSLVSVPKQFF TGTGCCAGCAGCTTAGTGAGCGTTCCTAAGCAGTTCTTC
- TRBJ1-1 TRBD1 TRBV6-1 CASSGIRGATEAFF TGTGCCAGCAGTGGAATCAGGGGGGCCACTGAAGCTTTCTTT
once TRBJ1-2 - TRBV15 CATSRVVSSTDGYTF TGTGCCACCAGCAGAGTAGTTTCCAGCACAGATGGCTACACCTTC
- TRBJ1-6 TRBD1 TRBV5-6 CASSLGTGGGSPLHF TGTGCCAGCAGCTTAGGGACAGGGGGCGGCTCACCCCTCCACTTT
- TRBJ2-1 - TRBV19 CASSIGTSNEQFF TGTGCCAGTAGTATAGGGACTTCCAATGAGCAGTTCTTC
few TRBJ2-5 TRBD2 TRBV5-1 CASSRLAGVETQYF TGCGCCAGCAGCCGACTAGCGGGGGTAGAGACCCAGTACTTC
- TRBJ2-7 - TRBV7-3 CASSQTGGGDYEQYF TGTGCCAGCAGCCAAACGGGCGGCGGAGACTACGAGCAGTACTTC
- TRBJ2-5 - TRBV9 CASSPSGRKETQYF TGTGCCAGCAGCCCGAGTGGGAGGAAAGAGACCCAGTACTTC
- TRBJ2-7 TRBD2 TRBV10-1 CASSAVAGGQDEQYF TGCGCCAGCAGTGCCGTAGCGGGGGGGCAGGACGAGCAGTACTTC
- TRBJ2-1 - TRBV7-3 CASSSGLWGDEQFF TGTGCCAGCAGCTCGGGACTTTGGGGCGATGAGCAGTTCTTC
- TRBJ2-1 TRBD2 TRBV11-1 CASSPSPRAGGIYEQFF TGTGCCAGCAGCCCGTCCCCCCGGGCGGGAGGGATCTATGAGCAGTTCTTC
- TRBJ1-5 TRBD1 TRBV19 CASSPHTGGNQPQHF TGTGCCAGTAGTCCTCATACAGGGGGCAATCAGCCCCAGCATTTT
once TRBJ2-7 - TRBV5-1 CASSFGQTYEQYF TGCGCCAGCAGCTTTGGGCAGACCTACGAGCAGTACTTC
- TRBJ2-7 - TRBV28 CASSSGLHNYEQYF TGTGCCAGCAGTTCGGGACTTCACAACTACGAGCAGTACTTC